A single sample gave rise to the 28 T cell receptor beta chains below, sequenced in a study of beta chain features in type 1 diabetes. Expressed TCRB transcripts were sequenced, since all the RNA that had been isolated was reverse transcribed. Only in-frame clones appear in the TCRdb table, and some are missing; sequencing was by immunoSEQ multiplex PCR. The data hold under 50,000 clones, with roughly 49% observed a single time. Material for sequencing was Tregs from blood. All receptors derive from a woman in her late teens or twenties in good health.

This chain joins TRBV19 and TRBJ2-7, with 9 bases aligning to TRBD1. This CDR3 spans 14 amino acids. J lost 4 bases, V lost 5 bases, and 6 bases had no gene match. Germline V gives CDR1 LNHDA, CDR2 SQIVND (reference sequence). The CDR3 DNA is TGTGCCAGTAGTGCCCGGGACAGGGTGTACGAGCAGTACTTC. Its protein is CASSARDRVYEQYF. The full variable domain, completed using reference TRBV19 and TRBJ2-7, is DGGITQSPKYLFRKEGQNVTLSCEQNLNHDAMYWYRQDPGQGLRLIYYSQIVNDFQKGDIAEGYSVSREKKESFPLTVTSAQKNPTAFYLCASSARDRVYEQYFGPGTRLTVT.

The CDR3 sequence is CAIRLTEIGMNTEAFF. As DNA, the CDR3 is TGTGCCATCAGACTTACAGAGATTGGAATGAACACTGAAGCTTTCTTT. The chain combines TRBV10-3 with TRBJ1-1; no firm D call. Between the trimmed V and J ends, which lost 6 bases and 0 bases, there was a span of 17 bases. Germline V gene sequence: CDR1 ENHRY, CDR2 SYGVKD. There are 16 residues in the CDR3.

The chain has TRBV7-6 and TRBJ2-4; 10 bases agree with TRBD1. Trimming took 1 base from V and 2 from J; bases not matched to a gene: 2. In germline, CDR1 is SGHVS, CDR2 FNYEAQ. The CDR3 totals 16 residues. CDR3 nucleotide sequence: TGTGCCAGCAGCTTAGGGGGACAGGGGTCCAAAAACATTCAGTACTTC. Encoded protein: CASSLGGQGSKNIQYF.

The chain carries TRBV28 and TRBJ2-5, with 7 bases that match TRBD1. J lost 2 bases, V lost 2 bases, and 5 bases had no gene match. The germline gives CDR1 MDHEN, CDR2 SYDVKM. The CDR3 has 15 residues. CDR3 nucleotide sequence: TGTGCCAGCAGTTTAGACAGGGATCAGCAAGAGACCCAGTACTTC. Protein product: CASSLDRDQQETQYF. Full variable domain (missing parts from reference TRBV28 and TRBJ2-5): DVKVTQSSRYLVKRTGEKVFLECVQDMDHENMFWYRQDPGLGLRLIYFSYDVKMKEKGDIPEGYSVSREKKERFSLILESASTNQTSMYLCASSLDRDQQETQYFGPGTRLLVL.

This chain uses TRBV5-4 with TRBJ2-3, with a tentative D call TRBD2 (5 bases). Germline V lookup: CDR1 SGHNT, CDR2 YYREEE (reference sequence). CDR3 length equals 13 residues. Between the trimmed V and J ends, which lost 4 bases and 3 bases, there was a span of 9 bases. CDR3 in amino acids: CASSNRGTDTQYF. CDR3 nucleotide sequence: TGTGCCAGCAGCAACCGGGGAACAGATACGCAGTATTTT.

As for this clone: One end of the junction is discordant with germline, which a read error may explain. At the DNA level, this CDR3 is encoded by other sequences in the same sample as well. The V and J genes are TRBV19 and TRBJ1-1; possible D gene TRBD1, 5 bases. Germline assignment: CDR1 LNHDA and CDR2 SQIVND (reference sequence). The CDR3 loop spans 18 amino acids. The CDR3 sequence is CASSIVTGVAEPNTEAFF. DNA of the CDR3: TGTGCCAGTAGTATAGTAACGGGGGTGGCGGAGCCGAACACTGAAGCCTTCTTT.

The chain joins TRBV7-9 to TRBJ1-4; 7 bases map to TRBD1. Germline loops: CDR1 SEHNR, CDR2 FQNEAQ (reference sequence). The CDR3 runs to 14 residues. With V trimmed by 5 bases and J by 8 bases, 8 bases remained unmatched. This chain's CDR3 is CASSQGQLLEKLFF. CDR3 DNA sequence: TGTGCCAGCAGCCAGGGACAGTTATTAGAAAAACTGTTTTTT.

The chain recombines TRBV5-1 with TRBJ2-6; D is unclear. Between the trimmed V and J ends, which lost 7 bases and 1 base, there was a span of 15 bases. The CDR3 runs 16 residues. CDR1 and CDR2 from the germline V gene are SGHRS and YFSETQ. CDR3 in amino acids: CASGTRLGSGANVLTF. CDR3 nucleotide sequence: TGCGCCAGCGGCACCCGACTCGGGTCTGGGGCCAACGTCCTGACTTTC.

The rearrangement uses TRBV30 and TRBJ1-2; D not certain. The CDR3 covers 11 residues. Trimming shortened V by 2 bases and J by 5 bases, and 6 bases separated the two germline ends. Germline assignment: CDR1 GTSNPN and CDR2 SVGIG (reference sequence). CDR3 nucleotides: TGTGCCTGGAGTCCGGGGTATGGCTACACCTTC. This encodes CAWSPGYGYTF.

This sequence joins TRBV27 and TRBJ1-2, with D hard to call. This CDR3 is 13 amino acids long. V lost 5 bases, J lost 2 bases, and 9 bases lay in between. CDR1 and CDR2 from the germline V gene are MNHEY and SMNVEV (reference sequence). The CDR3 sequence is CASSPRENYGYTF. CDR3 coding DNA: TGTGCCAGCAGTCCTCGGGAAAACTATGGCTACACCTTC.

This clone is medium-sized (0.01 to 0.1%) by share. The chain employs TRBV14 and TRBJ2-1, with 9 bases matching TRBD2. J gave up 8 bases and V 4 bases, and 6 bases lay outside the gene matches. Germline CDR1 reads SGHDN; CDR2 reads FVKESK. The CDR3 covers 14 residues. CDR3 region: CASSPDGGRDEQFF. The DNA of the CDR3 is TGTGCCAGCAGCCCCGATGGCGGGAGGGATGAGCAGTTCTTC.

V usage is TRBV4-1 and J usage is TRBJ2-1, with D maybe TRBD2 (6 bases). This CDR3 spans 17 amino acids. Germline loops: CDR1 MGHRA, CDR2 YSYEKL. Trimming removed 1 base from V and 0 bases from J, with 13 bases in between. CDR3 amino acids: CASSQAVAEGSYNEQFF. CDR3 nucleotides: TGCGCCAGCAGCCAAGCGGTAGCGGAGGGCTCCTACAATGAGCAGTTCTTC.

This chain uses TRBV28 with TRBJ2-1, with 9 bases that match TRBD1. This CDR3 has 16 residues. V trimming: 1 base; J trimming: 5 bases; junction bases outside the gene matches: 6. CDR1 is MDHEN and CDR2 is SYDVKM in the germline V gene. The CDR3 loop reads CASSLFGTGRNNEQFF. In DNA form, the CDR3 reads TGTGCCAGCAGTTTATTCGGGACAGGGAGGAACAATGAGCAGTTCTTC.

In its sample, this clone was seen a few times. CDR3 bases: TGTGCCAGCAGCTTAGGACAGGATGATTCACCCCTCCACTTT. It encodes CASSLGQDDSPLHF. The chain employs TRBV7-9 and TRBJ1-6; the D gene is possibly TRBD1 (6 bases). This CDR3 contains 14 residues. Per the germline V gene, CDR1 is SEHNR and CDR2 is FQNEAQ (reference sequence). The V gene lost 1 base and the J gene lost 8 bases, with 9 bases spanning the gap. The full variable domain, with the rest looked up from reference TRBV7-9 and TRBJ1-6, is DTGVSQNPRHKITKRGQNVTFRCDPISEHNRLYWYRQTLGQGPEFLTYFQNEAQLEKSRLLSDRFSAERPKGSFSTLEIQRTEQGDSAMYLCASSLGQDDSPLHFGNGTRLTVT.

The V and J genes are TRBV29-1 and TRBJ2-7; the D is unclear. The germline CDR1 and CDR2 sequences are SQVTM and ANQGSEA. V was trimmed by 0 bases and J by 3 bases, leaving 3 bases between them. There are 11 residues in the CDR3. The CDR3 here is CSVEDSYEQYF. The CDR3 DNA sequence: TGCAGCGTTGAAGACAGCTACGAGCAGTACTTC.

The chain uses TRBV20-1 and TRBJ2-5; a weak D match, TRBD2 (5 bases). V lost 3 bases, J lost 3 bases, and 5 bases lay in between. The CDR3 runs 11 residues. Germline V gives CDR1 DFQATT, CDR2 SNEGSKA (reference sequence). CDR3 nucleotides: TGCAGTGCTAGCGGGAAAGAGACCCAGTACTTC. As protein: CSASGKETQYF.

This clone showed up just a few times. This sample includes further DNA sequences coding for the same CDR3. DNA for the CDR3: TGTGCCAGTAGTCCAAGCGGCCAAGAGACCCAGTACTTC. Its protein product is CASSPSGQETQYF. The V gene is TRBV19, the J gene TRBJ2-5; D is perhaps TRBD2 (5 bases). The CDR3 spans 13 residues. With 5 bases removed from V and 1 base from J, the gap between germline ends came to 8 bases. In germline, CDR1 is LNHDA, CDR2 SQIVND (reference sequence).

This sequence joins TRBV7-6 and TRBJ2-7, with TRBD2 matching over 8 bases. The CDR3 contains 14 residues. Trimming cost V 6 bases and J 3 bases; bases outside gene matches: 7. Germline lookup yields CDR1 SGHVS and CDR2 FNYEAQ. CDR3 in DNA: TGTGCCAGCAGACCCTGGACTAGCAGCTACGAGCAGTACTTC. Protein product: CASRPWTSSYEQYF.

The CDR3 nucleotides are TGTGCCAGCGAAGGACTAGACTCCTACGAGCAGTACTTC. It codes for CASEGLDSYEQYF. The chain employs TRBV28 and TRBJ2-7; 7 nucleotides match TRBD2. The CDR3 runs to 13 residues. Trimming cost V 8 bases and J 0 bases; bases outside gene matches: 4. Germline CDR1 is MDHEN and CDR2 is SYDVKM.

By its share, this clone is medium-sized. The V and J genes are TRBV7-2 and TRBJ1-5; TRBD1 matches 7 bases. With V trimmed by 4 bases and J by 9 bases, 9 bases remained unmatched. The CDR3 length is 14 residues. CDR1 is SGHTA and CDR2 is FQGNSA in the germline V gene. The CDR3: CASSSRQGQSPQHF. In DNA form, the CDR3 reads TGTGCCAGCAGCTCCCGACAGGGACAGTCGCCCCAGCATTTT.

CDR3 protein: CASSSTSGRASETQYF. CDR3 nucleotides: TGTGCCAGCAGCTCAACTAGCGGGAGGGCATCGGAGACCCAGTACTTC. The chain couples TRBV13 to TRBJ2-5, with 13 bases that match TRBD2. This CDR3 is built from 16 residues. The trim removed 4 bases at V and 5 bases at J, leaving 7 bases unmatched. Germline assignment: CDR1 PRHDT and CDR2 FYEKMQ (reference sequence).

This clone was counted only a few times. V is TRBV2 and J is TRBJ1-5; a weak D match, TRBD1 (6 bases). Germline V gives CDR1 SNHLY, CDR2 FYNNEI. The CDR3 sequence is 15 residues long. The V end lost 6 bases, the J end lost 0 bases, and 12 bases lay between the germline ends. The CDR3, as DNA: TGTGCCAGCAGAGAACAGGGTGGTAGCAATCAGCCCCAGCATTTT. Protein product: CASREQGGSNQPQHF.

This clone was seen only once. The chain carries TRBV28 and TRBJ2-7; 8 bases align to TRBD1. The germline gives CDR1 MDHEN, CDR2 SYDVKM. V trimming: 6 bases; J trimming: 3 bases; junction bases outside the gene matches: 7. This CDR3 comprises 14 residues. The CDR3 here is CASRTHDRGYEQYF. The DNA for the CDR3 is TGTGCCAGCAGGACGCACGACAGGGGCTACGAGCAGTACTTC.

This clone came up a few times. The chain carries TRBV7-9 and TRBJ2-5, with 8 bases lining up with TRBD1. The CDR3 loop spans 15 amino acids. The J segment lost 5 bases and the V segment lost 8 bases, leaving 13 bases of the junction unmatched. Germline lookup yields CDR1 SEHNR and CDR2 FQNEAQ (reference sequence). Written as DNA, the CDR3 is TGTGCCAGCGACTACGGGGCAGGGGGCAGGGAGACCCAGTACTTC. This gives the protein CASDYGAGGRETQYF.

The chain combines TRBV30 with TRBJ2-3; no reliable D call. This CDR3 spans 12 amino acids. The V gene's germline CDR1 is GTSNPN and CDR2 SVGIG (reference sequence). V gave up 3 bases and J gave up 3 bases, with 7 bases separating them. The DNA of the CDR3 is TGTGCCTGGAGGCTTACAACAGATACGCAGTATTTT. It encodes CAWRLTTDTQYF. Looking up the rest from reference TRBV30 and TRBJ2-3 gives the full variable domain: SQTIHQWPATLVQPVGSPLSLECTVEGTSNPNLYWYRQAAGRGLQLLFYSVGIGQISSEVPQNLSASRPQDRQFILSSKKLLLSDSGFYLCAWRLTTDTQYFGPGTRLTVL.

V and J are TRBV10-3 and TRBJ2-1; TRBD2 matches at 10 bases. The germline V gene has CDR1 ENHRY and CDR2 SYGVKD. The CDR3 loop spans 14 amino acids. The V segment lost 7 bases and the J segment 7 bases; nucleotides outside the gene matches: 7. CDR3 bases: TGTGCCATCAACGCGGCTAGCGGGAGAAATGAGCAGTTCTTC. Translating it yields CAINAASGRNEQFF.

This clone is medium-sized within its sample. The gene calls are TRBV6-6 and TRBJ2-2, with a weak D call TRBD1 (7 bases). The germline V gene has CDR1 MNHNY and CDR2 SVGAGI (reference sequence). Trimming stripped 6 bases from V and 7 bases from J, with 21 bases between. The CDR3 is 16 amino acids. This CDR3 is CASRTRQGLTDGELFF. The CDR3 bases are TGTGCCAGCAGGACTAGACAGGGTTTAACGGACGGGGAGCTGTTTTTT.

The genes are TRBV28 and TRBJ1-5; D might be TRBD1 (6 bases). The CDR3 is 15 residues long. In germline, CDR1 is MDHEN, CDR2 SYDVKM. The ends were cut back, 7 bases at V and 0 bases at J, with 13 bases in the middle. CDR3: CASNLWDNSNQPQHF. The DNA of the CDR3 is TGTGCCAGCAATCTGTGGGACAATAGCAATCAGCCCCAGCATTTT.